This record concerns one TCR beta chain sequence. Participants were aged roughly 18 to 95 years, lived in roughly 25 US areas, and enrolled virtually. The junction had 7 bases not matched to a gene; V was cut back by 6 bases and J by 6 bases. Germline CDR1 and CDR2: MNHEY and SVGEGT. The CDR3 totals 13 residues. This sample is drawn from a study of blood T cell repertoires in COVID-19. The protocol was immunoSEQ multiplex PCR, while the TCRdb copy is restricted to in-frame clones and leaves out a portion. The data show some 300,000 clones, with 90% to 95% seen just once and 3.9% held by the top ten. The rearrangement joins TRBV6-2 or TRBV6-3 to TRBJ1-1; 7 bases match TRBD1. This sequence was found in a woman aged 25 to 39 who had been exposed to COVID-19. The sample was PBMCs or T cells enriched from blood (not recorded which). The CDR3: CASSRRGQSEAFF. The CDR3 nucleotides are TGTGCCAGCAGCAGAAGGGGACAGTCTGAAGCTTTCTTT.